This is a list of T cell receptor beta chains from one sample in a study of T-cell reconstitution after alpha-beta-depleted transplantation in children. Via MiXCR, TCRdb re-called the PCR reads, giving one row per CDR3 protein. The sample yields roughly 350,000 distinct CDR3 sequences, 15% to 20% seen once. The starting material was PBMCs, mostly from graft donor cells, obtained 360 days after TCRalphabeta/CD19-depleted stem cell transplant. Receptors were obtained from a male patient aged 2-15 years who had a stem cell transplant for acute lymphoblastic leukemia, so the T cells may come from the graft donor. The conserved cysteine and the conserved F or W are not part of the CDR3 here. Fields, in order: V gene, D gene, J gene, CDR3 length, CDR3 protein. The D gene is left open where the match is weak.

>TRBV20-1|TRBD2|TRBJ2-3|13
SAWPGLAGGDTQY
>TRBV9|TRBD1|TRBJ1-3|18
ASSVDGALGGDSSGNTIY
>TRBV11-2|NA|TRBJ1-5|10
ASSFRVGPQH
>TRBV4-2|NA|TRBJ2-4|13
ASSQEGTAKNIQY
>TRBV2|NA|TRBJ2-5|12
ASAEGNRDETQY
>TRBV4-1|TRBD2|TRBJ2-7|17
ASSQLVGLSGRANDEQY
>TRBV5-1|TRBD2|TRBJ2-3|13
ASSLDSGRGDTQY
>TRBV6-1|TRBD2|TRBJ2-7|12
ASSGGRAGYEQY
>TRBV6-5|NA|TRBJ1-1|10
ASRNGGTEAF
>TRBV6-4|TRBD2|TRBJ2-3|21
ASSPSLTGAWEYTSGNTDTQY
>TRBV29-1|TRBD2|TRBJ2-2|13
SVDSELAGTGELF
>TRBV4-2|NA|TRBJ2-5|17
ASSQEWGRDRRRQETQY
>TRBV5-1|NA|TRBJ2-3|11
ASSPEVPDTQY
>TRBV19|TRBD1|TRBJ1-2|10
ASSTGGEGYT
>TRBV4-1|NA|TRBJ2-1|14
ASSQDAFPTYNEQF
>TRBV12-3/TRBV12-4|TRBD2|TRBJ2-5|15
ASSPGLAIQGRETQY
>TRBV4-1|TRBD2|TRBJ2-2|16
ASSHVLPGLDVSGELF
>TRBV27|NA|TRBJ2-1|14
ASSFNSVAWADEQF
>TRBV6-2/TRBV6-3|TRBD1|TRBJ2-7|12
ASSYLTGGYEQY
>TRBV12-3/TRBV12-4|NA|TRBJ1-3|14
ASSPEPVRVGNTIY
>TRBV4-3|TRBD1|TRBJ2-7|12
ASSLNRGYYEQY
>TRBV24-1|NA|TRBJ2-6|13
ATSDSGTGANVLT
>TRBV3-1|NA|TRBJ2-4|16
ASSQESEFVGRQDIQY
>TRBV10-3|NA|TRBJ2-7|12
AIRKLADNYEQY
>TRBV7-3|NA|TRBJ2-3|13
ASSIDYTSTDTQY
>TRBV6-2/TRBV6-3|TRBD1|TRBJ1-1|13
ATQGAATMNTEAF
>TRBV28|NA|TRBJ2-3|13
ASSLGRGRTDTQY
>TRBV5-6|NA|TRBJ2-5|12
ASSRGTEKETQY
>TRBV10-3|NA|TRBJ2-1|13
AISAPGTGVREQF
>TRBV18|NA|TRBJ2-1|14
ASSPVKGVVAGEQF
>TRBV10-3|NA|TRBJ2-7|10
AISDYSYEQY
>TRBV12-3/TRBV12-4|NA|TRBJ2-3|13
ASTQQGINTDTQY
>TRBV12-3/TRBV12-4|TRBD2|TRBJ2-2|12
ASNPRGRAGELF
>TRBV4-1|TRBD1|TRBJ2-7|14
ASSQFYTGGSYEQY
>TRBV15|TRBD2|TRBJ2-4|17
ATSRVGGLEYLAKNIQY
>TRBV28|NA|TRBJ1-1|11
ASSLSKAGEAF
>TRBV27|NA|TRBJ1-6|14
ASSLVLIGYNSPLH
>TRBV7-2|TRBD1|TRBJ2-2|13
ASSRGTGNTGELF
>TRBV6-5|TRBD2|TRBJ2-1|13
ASSYPSGRSNEQF
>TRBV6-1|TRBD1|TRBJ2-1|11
ASSTGTGDEQF
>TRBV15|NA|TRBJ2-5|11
ATSRDPQETQY
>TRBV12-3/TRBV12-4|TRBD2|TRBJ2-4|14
ASSLRLAGAKNIQY
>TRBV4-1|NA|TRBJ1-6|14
ASSQDRSSVNSPLH
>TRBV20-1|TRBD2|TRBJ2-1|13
SASLAGASYNEQF
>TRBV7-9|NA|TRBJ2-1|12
ASSFSISYNEQF
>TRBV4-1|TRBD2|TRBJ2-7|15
ASSPTGLAGGRYEQY
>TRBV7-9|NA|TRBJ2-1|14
ASSLAGGGGYNEQF
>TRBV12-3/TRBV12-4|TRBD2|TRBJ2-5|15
ASSFGRLAGAQETQY
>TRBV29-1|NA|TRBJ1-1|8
SDRATEAF
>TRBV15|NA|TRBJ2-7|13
ATSRGRDGAYEQY
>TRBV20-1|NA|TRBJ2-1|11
SARNLGYNEQF
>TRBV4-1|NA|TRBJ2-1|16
ASSQGGPGRLGQPLQF
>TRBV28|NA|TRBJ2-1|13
ASSFGSQGLNEQF
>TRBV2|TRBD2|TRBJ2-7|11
ARGLAGAHEQY
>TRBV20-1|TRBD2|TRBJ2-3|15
SARVKTLAAGADTQY
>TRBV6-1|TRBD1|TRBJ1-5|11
ASGQDRYQPQH
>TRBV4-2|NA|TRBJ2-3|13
ASSQAFRSTDTQY
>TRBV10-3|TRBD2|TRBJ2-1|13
AISESTSSYNGQF
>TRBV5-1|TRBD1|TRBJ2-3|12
ASSMDRGTDTQY
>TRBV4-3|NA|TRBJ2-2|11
ASSQINTGELF